This T cell receptor beta chain was obtained from a study of blood T cell repertoires in COVID-19. Study context: COVID-19 samples, acute and convalescent, were from the United States, Italy and Spain. T cells, B-cell-depleted T cells, or PBMCs supplied cDNA or gDNA.

Either two negative PCRs, clearance, or symptom resolution qualified Cohort 3 donors as recovered. As handled by the study authors: Amplification from reference gene primers served as the basis for estimated nucleated cell counts. Clones were sequenced by immunoSEQ multiplex PCR, and TCRdb holds only the in-frame ones, with some missing. V and J calls and clone size are those listed in that table; D and trimming were worked out from the DNA. The table has around 290,000 clones, approximately 86% seen once; the top ten hold approximately 2.4%. Material: PBMCs or T cells enriched from blood (not recorded which). The sequence came from a woman younger than 30 who had recovered from COVID-19.

The CDR3 DNA reads TGTGCCAGCAGTGAAAGGGATTTTGGCGGGAGAGGGTACAACAATGAGCAGTTCTTC. It codes for CASSERDFGGRGYNNEQFF. The chain has TRBV6-1 and TRBJ2-1; 7 nucleotides line up with TRBD2. The CDR3 is made up of 19 amino acids. Unmatched junction bases numbered 18, after V lost 2 bases and J lost 5 bases. Germline V lookup: CDR1 MNHNS, CDR2 SASEGT.